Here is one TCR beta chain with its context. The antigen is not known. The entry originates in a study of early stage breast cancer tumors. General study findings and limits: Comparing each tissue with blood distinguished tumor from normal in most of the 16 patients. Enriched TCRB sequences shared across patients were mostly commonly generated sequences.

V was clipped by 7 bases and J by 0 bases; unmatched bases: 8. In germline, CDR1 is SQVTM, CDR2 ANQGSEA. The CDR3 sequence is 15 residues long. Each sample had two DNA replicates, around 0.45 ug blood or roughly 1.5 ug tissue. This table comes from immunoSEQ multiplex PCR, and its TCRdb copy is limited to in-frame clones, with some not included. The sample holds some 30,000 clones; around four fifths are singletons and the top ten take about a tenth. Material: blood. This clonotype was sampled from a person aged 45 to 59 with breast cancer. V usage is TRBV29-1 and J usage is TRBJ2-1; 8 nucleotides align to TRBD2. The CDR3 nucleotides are TGCAGCGCACAACGAAGCGGGAGCTCCTACAATGAGCAGTTCTTC. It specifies CSAQRSGSSYNEQFF.